This T cell receptor (beta chain) comes out of a study of blood T cell repertoires in COVID-19. Turning to the study itself: PBMCs, B-cell-depleted T cells, or T cells provided the cDNA or gDNA that made up the material.

Clones were sequenced by immunoSEQ multiplex PCR, and TCRdb holds only the in-frame ones, with some missing. The sample yields 95,000 to 110,000 clones, around 88% seen once. V was clipped by 5 bases and J by 1 base, with 5 bases between them. Germline CDR1 and CDR2: MNHEY and SVGAGI. The CDR3 is made up of 12 amino acids. This receptor was obtained from a human donor in a cohort sampled during active COVID-19. The sequenced material came from peripheral blood. The J gene is TRBJ1-2, the V gene TRBV6-5; D is undetermined. The CDR3 region is CASSRVNYGYTF. The CDR3 region has the DNA TGTGCCAGCAGTCGAGTTAACTATGGCTACACCTTC.